Sequencing of this T cell receptor beta chain was carried out in a study of technical replicates of blood from a few donors. The protocol was immunoSEQ multiplex PCR, while the TCRdb copy is restricted to in-frame clones and leaves out a portion. Of more than 90,000 clones listed, around 95% were seen once; the top ten hold approximately 0.22%. Trimming cost V 5 bases and J 0 bases; bases outside gene matches: 8. The length of the CDR3 is 17 residues. Per germline, CDR1 SEHNR and CDR2 FQNEAQ (reference sequence). The source material was T cells isolated from PBMCs. This clonotype was sampled from a human donor in good health. The genes are TRBV7-9 and TRBJ2-2; 8 bases map to TRBD1. The CDR3: CASSPDRGKPNTGELFF. CDR3 coding DNA: TGTGCCAGCAGCCCCGACAGGGGTAAACCGAACACCGGGGAGCTGTTTTTT.